The subject of this entry is one T cell receptor (beta chain). Its antigen remains unidentified. A junction boundary mismatches the germline segment, possibly from a read error. Each collaborating institution followed its own protocols to collect whole blood in K2EDTA tubes. For TCRbeta analysis, collaborators shipped samples as frozen whole blood, isolated PBMCs, or DNA extracted from either of those sample types. TCRbeta CDR3 regions were amplified from genomic DNA using the immunoSEQ Assay, a bias-controlled multiplex PCR. On the study's bioinformatics: The number of nucleated cells in each sample was estimated by amplification of reference gene primers within the assay. To quantify the absolute abundance of each unique TCRbeta CDR3 rearrangement, sequence reads were collapsed and filtered. For each sample, productive Simpson clonality was calculated as the square root of Simpson's diversity index over productive rearrangements. The source is immuneACCESS, and TCRdb retained only in-frame sequences with V and J called. Part of the clones is not carried over; for the studies checked, unresolved V genes explain less than half of this, and the remainder is unexplained. That table supplies the V and J calls and clone size; D and trimming were determined from the DNA. The sample profile shows more than 95,000 clones; approximately 80% of them were found once. Of the sample, 2% to 3% is held by the ten largest clones.

The source of the sample is a study of blood T cell repertoires in COVID-19 (dated by TCRdb to about 2020). Regarding the complete study: Collaborator samples came from the United States, Italy and Spain and covered acute and convalescent phases of COVID-19. The prospective study material was composed of cDNA or gDNA derived from T cells, B-cell-depleted T cells, or PBMCs. The sample metadata nearly always contained a de-identified subject ID, COVID-19 status, age in years and sex. Where available, HLA class I and class II types were taken from metadata supplied by the sample provider and were not determined by assay-based typing. Samples were obtained from the ongoing ImmuneRACE study (first 160 participants) and from some 1,300 subjects provided by 6 global collaborators. A freely available public database, intended as a resource for researchers studying the immune response to SARS-CoV-2, is where the repertoires were released. The dataset comprised deeply sampled blood TCRbeta repertoires from subjects exposed to, actively infected with, or recovered from COVID-19. Study-wide findings and limitations: The quantity of clinical and demographic metadata differed by source and by participant and was supplied without curation.

The CDR3 contains 16 residues, cysteine and phenylalanine counted. Just CDR3 DNA is preserved here, 48 bases in frame from base 1. The germline V gene encodes CDR1 SGHRS and CDR2 YFSETQ. Here the chain combines TRBV5-1 and TRBJ2-7; TRBD2 is a weak D gene call, 6 bases matching. The sequencing sample was made of peripheral blood. The source of this sequence is a man aged 45-65 years with acute or convalescent COVID-19. The DNA sequence follows: TGCGCCAGCACCTTGACAACCCGGGGGACCTCCTACGAGCAGTACTTC. Its protein product is CASTLTTRGTSYEQYF.